Following are 29 T cell receptor beta chains from one sample sequenced in a study of T cell repertoires in cytomegalovirus infection (dated by TCRdb to the late 2010s). Data came from an Illumina HiSeq 1500. The public reads were reanalyzed by TCRdb: fastp trimming at Q25, MiXCR alignment, in-frame beta chains only. CDR3 protein sequences are deduplicated, and each keeps its most common genes and DNA. For this sample the table gives 270,000 or so distinct CDR3 sequences, of which 15% to 20% were detected only once. The leading ten clones occupy roughly 50% of the sample. The sequenced sample consisted of CD8+ T cells from PBMCs. These receptor sequences come from a human donor in good health (CMV status not recorded). Some clones in this sample may be carry-over from other donors' samples.

The V gene is TRBV5-6, the J gene TRBJ1-1; perhaps TRBD1 as D (6 bases). This CDR3 contains 13 residues. V was clipped by 0 bases and J by 6 bases, with 9 bases between them. Germline V CDR1 and CDR2: SGHDT, YYEEEE. This CDR3 is CASSLGRGAEAFF. In DNA form, the CDR3 reads TGTGCCAGCAGCTTGGGCAGGGGCGCTGAAGCTTTCTTT.

The rearrangement links TRBV29-1 to TRBJ2-6, with unresolved D. CDR1 SQVTM and CDR2 ANQGSEA come from the germline V gene. The CDR3 spans 13 residues. Trimming took off 5 bases at V and 5 bases at J, with 10 bases between the two ends. CDR3 nucleotide sequence: TGCAGCGTTATCTCCCCATGGGCCAACGTCCTGACTTTC. Residues: CSVISPWANVLTF. Drawing the rest from reference TRBV29-1 and TRBJ2-6, the complete variable domain is SAVISQKPSRDICQRGTSLTIQCQVDSQVTMMFWYRQQPGQSLTLIATANQGSEATYESGFVIDKFPISRPNLTFSTLTVSNMSPEDSSIYLCSVISPWANVLTFGAGSRLTVL.

The rearrangement joins TRBV28 to TRBJ1-1; D is ambiguous. This CDR3 is built from 14 residues. V gave up 4 bases and J gave up 0 bases, with 9 bases separating them. CDR1 is MDHEN and CDR2 is SYDVKM in the germline V gene. The CDR3 loop reads CASSSPSMNTEAFF. The CDR3 DNA sequence: TGTGCCAGCAGTTCCCCTTCCATGAACACTGAAGCTTTCTTT.

This sequence joins TRBV2 and TRBJ1-5; 7 bases line up with TRBD1. Germline CDR1 reads SNHLY; CDR2 reads FYNNEI. The V gene end was trimmed by 1 base and the J gene end by 1 base; junction bases not matched to a gene: 1. The CDR3 has 15 amino acids. The CDR3: CASSEGQGSNQPQHF. As DNA, the CDR3 is TGTGCCAGCAGTGAAGGACAGGGAAGCAATCAGCCCCAGCATTTT.

The J gene is TRBJ2-1, the V gene TRBV2, with 8 bases fitting TRBD1. The V gene's germline CDR1 is SNHLY and CDR2 FYNNEI. This CDR3 has 14 amino acids. The ends lost 3 bases at V and 5 bases at J; junction bases unmatched: 3. The CDR3, as DNA: TGTGCCAGCAGTGATTCGGACAGGGACAATGAGCAGTTCTTC. It codes for CASSDSDRDNEQFF.

This clonotype has at least ten counts. V usage is TRBV4-2 and J usage is TRBJ2-6; 7 bases are a match to TRBD1. Germline assignment: CDR1 LGHNA and CDR2 YNFKEQ. Losses at the gene ends were 0 bases for V and 0 bases for J; bases not matched to a gene: 8. The CDR3 is 19 residues long. For the CDR3, the DNA is TGTGCCAGCAGCCAAGACCCCCGGACAGGAAGCTCTGGGGCCAACGTCCTGACTTTC. This encodes CASSQDPRTGSSGANVLTF.

This clonotype was found many times. J is TRBJ1-5 and V is TRBV6-1; D is undetermined. The CDR3 spans 17 residues. The ends were cut back, 7 bases at V and 2 bases at J, with 21 bases in the middle. The V gene's germline CDR1 is MNHNS and CDR2 SASEGT. The CDR3 DNA reads as TGTGCCAGCACCCCGGGAACGTTTGTAGGCGGCAATCAGCCCCAGCATTTT. Encoded protein: CASTPGTFVGGNQPQHF.

The J gene is TRBJ2-7, the V gene TRBV5-6; D is perhaps TRBD1 (6 bases). Germline values: CDR1 SGHDT, CDR2 YYEEEE. The CDR3 has 13 amino acids. Trimming stripped 4 bases from V and 3 bases from J, with 11 bases between. The CDR3, as DNA: TGTGCCAGCAGCCGGGACACGCTCTACGAGCAGTACTTC. It is translated as CASSRDTLYEQYF.

The gene calls are TRBV20-1 and TRBJ1-1; D remains ambiguous. The V and J ends lost 3 bases and 6 bases respectively, with 5 bases between them. CDR3 length equals 10 residues. Germline loops: CDR1 DFQATT, CDR2 SNEGSKA (reference sequence). CDR3 in DNA: TGCAGTGCTAGTGCAGCTGAAGCTTTCTTT. Amino acids: CSASAAEAFF.

This clonotype was detected only a few times. The chain couples TRBV11-3 to TRBJ2-5; D gene ambiguous. Germline V gene lookup returns CDR1 SGHNT and CDR2 YENEEA. V lost 0 bases to trimming and J lost 3 bases, with 5 bases between them. The CDR3 sequence is 13 residues long. CDR3 DNA: TGTGCCAGCAGCTTAGAGAGTAAAGAGACCCAGTACTTC. Amino acid sequence: CASSLESKETQYF.

This clonotype was seen at least ten times. This rearrangement joins TRBV7-6 to TRBJ1-2; D is perhaps TRBD1 (6 bases). V dropped 6 bases and J dropped 4 bases, with 15 bases sitting between them. The V gene's germline CDR1 is SGHVS and CDR2 FNYEAQ. The length of the CDR3 is 14 residues. The CDR3 sequence: CASSPQGESYGYTF. The CDR3 nucleotides are TGTGCCAGCAGTCCACAGGGAGAAAGCTATGGCTACACCTTC.

In this sample, this clonotype turned up many times. The chain carries TRBV6-5 and TRBJ1-6, with 8 bases that match TRBD1. This CDR3 has 15 amino acids. CDR1 and CDR2 (germline): MNHEY, SVGAGI. With V trimmed by 6 bases and J by 7 bases, 8 bases remained unmatched. CDR3 protein: CASSPGTGMNSPLHF. CDR3 sequence (DNA): TGTGCCAGCAGCCCGGGGACAGGCATGAATTCACCCCTCCACTTT.

This clonotype has ten or more counts. V is TRBV6-1 and J is TRBJ2-3; D gene uncertain. V lost 5 bases and J lost 6, with 21 bases in between. Germline CDR1 is MNHNS and CDR2 is SASEGT. The CDR3 is made up of 16 amino acids. CDR3 sequence (DNA): TGTGCCAGCAGTTCCCTCGACCGAAGACTCACCGATACGCAGTATTTT. This sequence encodes CASSSLDRRLTDTQYF.

The chain is built from TRBV6-2 or TRBV6-3 and TRBJ1-1; D gene unclear. The germline V and J ends were trimmed by 3 bases and 0 bases, with 8 bases remaining between them. The CDR3 spans 14 residues. The germline V gene has CDR1 MNHEY and CDR2 SVGEGT. The CDR3 DNA reads TGTGCCAGCAGTTATTTAAGCGTGAACACTGAAGCTTTCTTT. Amino acids: CASSYLSVNTEAFF.

This clonotype was recorded many times. The rearrangement uses TRBV7-2 and TRBJ2-7; TRBD2 is a possible D gene (6 bases). The V end was cut by 1 base, the J end by 2 bases, with 9 bases between. The CDR3 contains 14 residues. Per germline, CDR1 SGHTA and CDR2 FQGNSA. The CDR3 bases are TGTGCCAGCAGCTTAGTCGGGGGAACCTACGAGCAGTACTTC. This gives the protein CASSLVGGTYEQYF. The full variable domain, completed using reference TRBV7-2 and TRBJ2-7, is GAGVSQSPSNKVTEKGKDVELRCDPISGHTALYWYRQSLGQGLEFLIYFQGNSAPDKSGLPSDRFSAERTGGSVSTLTIQRTQQEDSAVYLCASSLVGGTYEQYFGPGTRLTVT.

This clonotype was observed a handful of times. This chain connects TRBV28 to TRBJ2-3; no clear D gene. Trimming cost V 3 bases and J 2 bases, with 12 bases left between them. The CDR3 is 15 amino acids. CDR1 and CDR2 (germline): MDHEN, SYDVKM. CDR3 sequence (DNA): TGTGCCAGCAGTTTCGGGCAGTCCAACACAGATACGCAGTATTTT. Its protein is CASSFGQSNTDTQYF.

This clonotype was counted many times. This chain links TRBV12-3 or TRBV12-4 with TRBJ2-3; 7 nucleotides match TRBD1. Trimming at V came to 5 bases and at J to 2 bases, leaving 13 bases not matched to a gene. The CDR3 consists of 17 residues. The CDR3 bases are TGTGCCAGCAGTGAGGACCACAGGGGACCCGTCACAGATACGCAGTATTTT. Protein: CASSEDHRGPVTDTQYF.

Many counts were recorded for this clonotype. The CDR3 sequence is CASSRQSRDPPGQPQHF. For the CDR3, the DNA is TGTGCCAGCAGCCGACAATCCAGGGACCCCCCAGGTCAGCCCCAGCATTTT. The chain uses TRBV7-8 and TRBJ1-5, with D possibly matching TRBD1 (5 bases). This CDR3 spans 17 amino acids. Germline V CDR1 and CDR2: SGHVS, FQNEAQ. V was shortened by 5 bases and J by 6 bases, with 23 bases between the two germline ends.

This clonotype was counted between two and nine times. The chain has TRBV11-3 and TRBJ1-1, with D possibly matching TRBD1 (5 bases). Germline lookup yields CDR1 SGHNT and CDR2 YENEEA. V shed 5 bases and J shed 5 bases, with 12 bases lying between them. The CDR3 runs 13 residues. CDR3 loop: CASSPGTSTEAFF. CDR3 sequence (DNA): TGTGCCAGCAGCCCCGGGACCTCAACTGAAGCTTTCTTT. Full variable domain (remainder filled in from reference TRBV11-3 and TRBJ1-1): EAGVVQSPRYKIIEKKQPVAFWCNPISGHNTLYWYLQNLGQGPELLIRYENEEAVDDSQLPKDRFSAERLKGVDSTLKIQPAELGDSAVYLCASSPGTSTEAFFGQGTRLTVV.

This clonotype was recorded at least ten times. This sequence joins TRBV6-1 and TRBJ2-1; weak D call: TRBD1 (5 bases). V dropped 8 bases and J dropped 4 bases, with 24 bases sitting between them. Per germline, CDR1 MNHNS and CDR2 SASEGT. CDR3 length equals 17 residues. Here the CDR3 DNA reads TGTGCCAGCCACTTGGACATGGCCAACACCCCGTACAATGAGCAGTTCTTC. Amino acid sequence: CASHLDMANTPYNEQFF.

Only a few counts were recorded for this clonotype. This chain links TRBV20-1 with TRBJ2-7; D is undetermined. The CDR3 has 15 residues. V was cut by 0 bases and J by 3 bases, with 15 bases left in between. Germline V lookup: CDR1 DFQATT, CDR2 SNEGSKA (reference sequence). The CDR3 nucleotides read TGCAGTGCTAGAGATGGGTCAGGAGATTTCTACGAGCAGTACTTC. Amino acid sequence: CSARDGSGDFYEQYF.

This chain links TRBV2 with TRBJ2-1; TRBD1 aligns across 10 bases. Germline V gene data show CDR1 as SNHLY and CDR2 as FYNNEI. The J segment lost 8 bases and the V segment lost 3 bases, leaving 4 bases of the junction unmatched. The CDR3 extends over 14 amino acids. CDR3 region: CASSEGQGMDEQFF. CDR3 DNA: TGTGCCAGCAGTGAGGGACAGGGGATGGATGAGCAGTTCTTC.

This clonotype occurred a few times. The CDR3 here is CSVESETSSTDTQYF. The CDR3 DNA follows: TGCAGCGTTGAGTCAGAAACGTCTAGCACAGATACGCAGTATTTT. V is TRBV29-1 and J is TRBJ2-3, with D uncertain. The V end lost 3 bases, the J end lost 0 bases, and 13 bases lay between the germline ends. This CDR3 has 15 residues. The germline CDR1 and CDR2 sequences are SQVTM and ANQGSEA.

About this clonotype: A much larger clone differs by one base, so this may be a read error. This rearrangement joins TRBV28 to TRBJ1-4, with D possibly matching TRBD1 (6 bases). The CDR3 is 15 amino acids. Germline V lookup: CDR1 MDHEN, CDR2 SYDVKM. DNA of the CDR3: TGTGCCTGCAGCTCACGACAGGTGCCTAATGAAAAACTGTTTTTT. Protein: CACSSRQVPNEKLFF.

This clonotype was detected only a few times. This chain links TRBV20-1 with TRBJ2-7, with 7 bases matching TRBD1. CDR1 and CDR2 from the germline V gene are DFQATT and SNEGSKA (reference sequence). The V gene end was trimmed by 0 bases and the J gene end by 2 bases; junction bases not matched to a gene: 10. The CDR3 is 16 amino acids. DNA for the CDR3: TGCAGTGCTAGAGATACATTAGACAGGGAACCCTACGAGCAGTACTTC. It translates to CSARDTLDREPYEQYF.

This clonotype was recorded a few times. The gene calls are TRBV7-9 and TRBJ1-2; D is undetermined. The V and J ends lost 11 bases and 4 bases respectively, with 20 bases between them. There are 14 residues in the CDR3. Germline V gene lookup returns CDR1 SEHNR and CDR2 FQNEAQ (reference sequence). The CDR3 loop is CAWMAGQPPYGYTF. DNA of the CDR3: TGTGCCTGGATGGCGGGCCAACCTCCCTATGGCTACACCTTC.

The rearrangement joins TRBV20-1 to TRBJ1-1, with 9 bases matching TRBD1. J gave up 8 bases and V 1 base, and 5 bases lay outside the gene matches. Germline loops: CDR1 DFQATT, CDR2 SNEGSKA (reference sequence). This CDR3 region has 13 residues. CDR3 in DNA: TGCAGTGCTAGAGGGACAGGGGAATTGGAAGCTTTCTTT. It is translated as CSARGTGELEAFF.

This clonotype was found many times. The chain has TRBV28 and TRBJ2-7; D might be TRBD1 or TRBD2, each matching 5 bases. Germline V gene data show CDR1 as MDHEN and CDR2 as SYDVKM. This CDR3 is built from 16 residues. V shed 3 bases and J shed 3 bases, with 18 bases lying between them. Here the CDR3 reads CASSFSSGTASYEQYF. As DNA, the CDR3 is TGTGCCAGCAGTTTCTCGTCCGGGACGGCAAGCTACGAGCAGTACTTC.

This clonotype has at least ten counts. The V gene is TRBV7-2, the J gene TRBJ2-4; weak D call: TRBD1 (6 bases). Trimming shortened V by 2 bases and J by 8 bases, and 13 bases separated the two germline ends. The CDR3 contains 14 residues. Germline CDR1 reads SGHTA; CDR2 reads FQGNSA. CDR3 loop: CASSLSGALDIQYF. CDR3 nucleotide sequence: TGTGCCAGCAGCTTATCAGGGGCCTTAGACATTCAGTACTTC.